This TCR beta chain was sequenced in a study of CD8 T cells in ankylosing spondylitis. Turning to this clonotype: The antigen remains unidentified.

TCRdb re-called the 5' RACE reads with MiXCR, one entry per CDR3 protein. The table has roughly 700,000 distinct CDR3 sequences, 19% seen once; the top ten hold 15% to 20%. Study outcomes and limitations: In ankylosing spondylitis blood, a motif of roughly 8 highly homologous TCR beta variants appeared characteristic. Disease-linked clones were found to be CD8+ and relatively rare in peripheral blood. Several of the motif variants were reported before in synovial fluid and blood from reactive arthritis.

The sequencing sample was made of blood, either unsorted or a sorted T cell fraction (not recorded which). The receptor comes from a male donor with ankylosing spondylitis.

CDR3 region: CASSLSWIGGENEQFF. The CDR3 DNA reads as TGTGCCAGCAGTTTAAGTTGGATTGGGGGGGAGAATGAGCAGTTCTTC. J is TRBJ2-1 and V is TRBV28, with TRBD2 identical over 7 bases. V was clipped by 2 bases and J by 7 bases; unmatched bases: 11. The germline gives CDR1 MDHEN, CDR2 SYDVKM. The CDR3 spans 16 residues. The full variable domain, completed using reference TRBV28 and TRBJ2-1, is DVKVTQSSRYLVKRTGEKVFLECVQDMDHENMFWYRQDPGLGLRLIYFSYDVKMKEKGDIPEGYSVSREKKERFSLILESASTNQTSMYLCASSLSWIGGENEQFFGPGTRLTVL.